The present T cell receptor (beta chain) was sequenced within a study of blood T cell repertoires in COVID-19. From germline, CDR1 is KGHSH and CDR2 LQKENI. The CDR3 runs to 15 residues. V was trimmed by 2 bases and J by 7 bases, leaving 15 bases between them. Under the authors' procedure: The authors estimated nucleated cell counts from reference gene primer amplification. Data came from immunoSEQ multiplex PCR; TCRdb stores just in-frame clones and leaves some out. V and J calls plus clone size are reproduced from that table; the DNA served to infer D and trimming. The sample lists 55,000 to 60,000 clones; about four fifths were seen once.

The clonotype was recovered from a man between 65 and 85 years old with active COVID-19. The rearrangement links TRBV18 to TRBJ1-3; D is perhaps TRBD1 (5 bases). Sequenced material: peripheral blood. CDR3 in amino acids: CASSPNQGQGNTIYF. CDR3 DNA sequence: TGTGCCAGCTCACCAAACCAGGGCCAAGGGAACACCATATATTTT. The entire variable domain, with the rest obtained from reference TRBV18 and TRBJ1-3, is as follows: NAGVMQNPRHLVRRRGQEARLRCSPMKGHSHVYWYRQLPEEGLKFMVYLQKENIIDESGMPKERFSAEFPKEGPSILRIQQVVRGDSAAYFCASSPNQGQGNTIYFGEGSWLTVV.